The text below deals with one TCR beta chain. Its antigen is as yet unknown. This specimen comes from a study of response to subunit inactivated influenza vaccine. One entry per CDR3 protein, called by TCRdb with MiXCR from the RT-PCR reads. The repertoire holds about 480,000 distinct CDR3 sequences, with 10% to 15% as singletons. This CDR3 is 13 amino acids long. Trimming stripped 5 bases from V and 2 bases from J, with 10 bases between. Study-level points and caveats: The authors suggested that few new T cells are recruited per seasonal influenza vaccination.

The sequence was obtained from a man aged 50 or older who received an inactivated influenza vaccine. The material was PBMCs from blood, obtained around seven weeks after vaccination. This chain joins TRBV12-3 or TRBV12-4 and TRBJ2-7, with D possibly called TRBD1 or TRBD2 (6 bases each). The CDR3: CASSIRGAYEQYF. The CDR3 DNA is TGTGCCAGCAGTATTAGGGGGGCCTACGAGCAGTACTTC.